This TCR beta chain was identified in a study of identical twins. Carrying unique molecular identifiers, the cDNA also gained a universal primer site through template switching. Via MiXCR, TCRdb re-called the 5' RACE reads, giving one row per CDR3 protein. The data show 420,000 or so distinct CDR3 sequences, with about 18% seen just once and less than 15% held by the top ten. General study findings and limits: Twins shared out-of-frame alpha sequences with excess low generation probability. High-abundance cord blood beta clonotypes had fewer insertions; memory repertoires showed none. Conclusions leaned on cross-sectional statistical analysis and did not track the same donors over time.

As for this clonotype: Its antigen is as yet unknown.

Input material: naive T cells sorted from blood. This TCR was recovered from a man between 45 and 60 years old in good health.

CDR3 in amino acids: CASSPPLRGDEQYF. Written as DNA, the CDR3 is TGTGCCAGCAGCCCACCGCTCAGGGGGGACGAGCAGTACTTC. The chain uses TRBV14 and TRBJ2-7; TRBD1 might be the D (7 bases). CDR1 and CDR2 (germline): SGHDN, FVKESK. Trimming removed 4 bases at V and 5 bases at J, with 15 bases between. CDR3 length equals 14 residues.